The 16 T cell receptor beta chains presented below share a single source sample, sequenced in a study of blood T cell repertoires in COVID-19. Some clones are missing from TCRdb's copy, which holds only in-frame ones; the method was immunoSEQ multiplex PCR. The table has about 220,000 clones, 75% to 85% seen once. Sequenced input: peripheral blood. Receptors were obtained from a woman aged 65 to 85 with COVID-19, enrolled during active disease.

This clone was counted only a few times. The V call is TRBV19, the J call TRBJ1-2; D gene uncertain. The length of the CDR3 is 15 residues. Germline CDR1 and CDR2: LNHDA and SQIVND (reference sequence). Trimming shortened V by 5 bases and J by 2 bases, and 15 bases separated the two germline ends. CDR3 loop: CASSPYETPNYGYTF. CDR3 bases: TGTGCCAGTAGTCCTTACGAGACACCCAACTATGGCTACACCTTC.

This rearrangement joins TRBV7-9 to TRBJ1-3; TRBD1 matches at 8 bases. V shed 5 bases and J 2 bases; nucleotides not matched to a gene: 5. The CDR3 is 15 amino acids. Per the germline V gene, CDR1 is SEHNR and CDR2 is FQNEAQ (reference sequence). This CDR3 is CASSLNRGTGNTIYF. In DNA form, the CDR3 reads TGTGCCAGCAGCCTCAACAGGGGGACTGGAAACACCATATATTTT.

About this clone: Other DNA sequences of this sample code for an identical CDR3. J is TRBJ2-1 and V is TRBV30; 10 bases agree with TRBD2. Losses at the gene ends were 2 bases for V and 1 base for J; bases not matched to a gene: 8. The CDR3 contains 17 residues. Germline lookup yields CDR1 GTSNPN and CDR2 SVGIG (reference sequence). CDR3 in DNA: TGTGCCTGGAGTTCCCTCAGCGGGAGGGGTTCCTACAATGAGCAGTTCTTC. It codes for CAWSSLSGRGSYNEQFF.

This sequence joins TRBV5-1 and TRBJ2-1, with TRBD1 identical over 9 bases. This CDR3 region has 18 residues. CDR1 and CDR2 from the germline V gene are SGHRS and YFSETQ. The ends lost 3 bases at V and 7 bases at J; junction bases unmatched: 17. CDR3 DNA: TGCGCCAGCAGCTCGGGGGGTTTAGGGACAGGGCTTAGGAATGAGCAGTTCTTC. Encoded protein: CASSSGGLGTGLRNEQFF.

V usage is TRBV19 and J usage is TRBJ1-5; D perhaps matches TRBD1 (6 bases). CDR3 size: 14 residues. Germline values: CDR1 LNHDA, CDR2 SQIVND (reference sequence). Trimming removed 6 bases at V and 2 bases at J, with 11 bases between. CDR3 in DNA: TGTGCCAGTAGCCCGGACAGCCGCAATCAGCCCCAGCATTTT. It is translated as CASSPDSRNQPQHF.

A remark on this clone: The junction differs from germline at one of its ends, possibly a read error. The V and J genes are TRBV7-3 and TRBJ1-1; TRBD1 might be the D (6 bases). The CDR3 has 15 amino acids. CDR1 SGHTA and CDR2 FQGTGA come from the germline V gene. CDR3 DNA: TGTGCCAGCAGGTTAAACAGGGCCGCGGTCACTGAAGCTTTCTTT. This gives the protein CASRLNRAAVTEAFF.

This chain uses TRBV7-7 with TRBJ2-2; 7 positions match TRBD2. The V and J ends lost 5 bases and 6 bases, in that order; junction bases with no gene match: 15. Germline lookup yields CDR1 SSHAT and CDR2 FNYEAQ (reference sequence). This CDR3 region has 17 residues. DNA for the CDR3: TGTGCCAGCAGCCCCCACGCGGGAGCGCTTCTGTCCGGGGAGCTGTTTTTT. Protein sequence: CASSPHAGALLSGELFF.

This chain connects TRBV7-9 to TRBJ2-5, with D hard to call. The length of the CDR3 is 13 residues. From germline, CDR1 is SEHNR and CDR2 FQNEAQ (reference sequence). Trimming took off 6 bases at V and 1 base at J, with 9 bases between the two ends. This CDR3 reads CASRPTGQETQYF. In DNA, the CDR3 is TGTGCCAGCAGGCCAACGGGCCAAGAGACCCAGTACTTC.

The CDR3 here is CASSGQVVTDTQYF. CDR3 DNA: TGTGCCAGCAGCGGTCAGGTTGTCACAGATACGCAGTATTTT. The gene calls are TRBV9 and TRBJ2-3, with no clear D. Deletions cut 3 bases from V and 2 bases from J, with 10 bases between. Germline V gene lookup returns CDR1 SGDLS and CDR2 YYNGEE. CDR3 length: 14 residues.

The CDR3 bases are TGTGCCAGTAGGATGAGGGACTTCCCCTCCTACGAGCAGTACTTC. This translates into CASRMRDFPSYEQYF. This chain links TRBV19 with TRBJ2-7; the D gene is possibly TRBD2 (6 bases). This CDR3 is built from 15 residues. V lost 6 bases to trimming and J lost 0 bases, with 15 bases between them. Per the germline V gene, CDR1 is LNHDA and CDR2 is SQIVND (reference sequence).

This clone was seen a single time. The rearrangement links TRBV28 to TRBJ1-3; 10 nucleotides line up with TRBD1. Germline V gene sequence: CDR1 MDHEN, CDR2 SYDVKM. J was trimmed by 3 bases and V by 4 bases; bases with no gene match: 6. This CDR3 is 16 amino acids long. The CDR3 nucleotides read TGTGCCAGCAGTTCCCCGACAGGGGGCAATGGAAACACCATATATTTT. Protein sequence: CASSSPTGGNGNTIYF.

This chain links TRBV5-4 with TRBJ1-2, with 9 bases identical to TRBD1. The CDR3 loop spans 15 amino acids. Trimming cost V 0 bases and J 8 bases; bases outside gene matches: 8. From germline, CDR1 is SGHNT and CDR2 YYREEE (reference sequence). The CDR3 sequence: CASSLVGQGMGGYTF. CDR3 nucleotides: TGTGCCAGCAGCTTGGTGGGACAGGGAATGGGAGGCTACACCTTC.

The genes are TRBV9 and TRBJ2-1; possibly TRBD2 for D (6 bases). V was pared by 3 bases and J by 9 bases, with 10 bases between. In germline, CDR1 is SGDLS, CDR2 YYNGEE. This CDR3 contains 12 residues. CDR3 sequence: CASSGAGTEQFF. In nucleotides, the CDR3 is TGTGCCAGCAGCGGAGCGGGTACTGAGCAGTTCTTC.

The chain combines TRBV7-3 with TRBJ2-1, with D tentatively TRBD2 (6 bases). This CDR3 contains 14 residues. Germline assignment: CDR1 SGHTA and CDR2 FQGTGA. Trimming removed 6 bases from V and 10 bases from J, with 19 bases in between. DNA of the CDR3: TGTGCCAGCAGTCGTACCGGGACTTCAGAGGAGCAGTTCTTC. Its translation is CASSRTGTSEEQFF.

The chain combines TRBV5-1 with TRBJ2-1; possible D gene TRBD2, 6 bases. Trimming pared 1 base from V and 3 bases from J, leaving 11 bases between. This CDR3 comprises 15 residues. Germline V gene data show CDR1 as SGHRS and CDR2 as YFSETQ. The CDR3 region has the DNA TGCGCCAGCAGCTTGATTCGGGGGATCTACAATGAGCAGTTCTTC. It translates to CASSLIRGIYNEQFF.

The V and J genes are TRBV30 and TRBJ1-1, with D uncertain. CDR3 length: 13 amino acids. In germline, CDR1 is GTSNPN, CDR2 SVGIG (reference sequence). V gave up 0 bases and J gave up 2 bases, with 7 bases separating them. CDR3 DNA: TGTGCCTGGAGTGTTCCCCCTAACACTGAAGCTTTCTTT. Its protein product is CAWSVPPNTEAFF. The full variable domain, its missing parts supplied by reference TRBV30 and TRBJ1-1, is SQTIHQWPATLVQPVGSPLSLECTVEGTSNPNLYWYRQAAGRGLQLLFYSVGIGQISSEVPQNLSASRPQDRQFILSSKKLLLSDSGFYLCAWSVPPNTEAFFGQGTRLTVV.